A single sample gave rise to the 4 T cell receptor beta chains below, sequenced in a study of shared clonotypes between healthy human individuals. TCRdb's copy holds only in-frame clones and misses some; the assay was immunoSEQ multiplex PCR. Of about 2 million clones detected, less than 95% appear once; the ten largest clones hold more than 0.95%. CD8 cells regarded as naive lacked CD45RO, were positively chosen for CCR7, and omitted terminally differentiated effector memory CD45RA+ cells. The material sequenced was naive CD8+ T cells sorted from blood. The receptors shown here come from a man aged 18 to 35 in good health.

This chain uses TRBV13 with TRBJ2-6; perhaps TRBD2 as D (6 bases). V shed 1 base and J shed 3 bases, with 10 bases lying between them. The CDR3 spans 16 residues. The germline gives CDR1 PRHDT, CDR2 FYEKMQ (reference sequence). The CDR3 DNA reads as TGTGCCAGCAGCTTAGCCGGGACTGGTGGGGCCAACGTCCTGACTTTC. Protein product: CASSLAGTGGANVLTF.

The chain uses TRBV2 and TRBJ1-1; 10 positions agree with TRBD1. The CDR3 length is 14 residues. V trimming: 6 bases; J trimming: 0 bases; junction bases outside the gene matches: 1. Germline CDR1 and CDR2: SNHLY and FYNNEI. The CDR3 region is CASRGTGVNTEAFF. The DNA of the CDR3 is TGTGCCAGCAGGGGGACAGGGGTGAACACTGAAGCTTTCTTT.

The chain recombines TRBV27 with TRBJ1-6; possibly TRBD1 for D (6 bases). Germline CDR1 MNHEY, CDR2 SMNVEV (reference sequence). The CDR3 consists of 14 residues. Trimming removed 6 bases at V and 7 bases at J, with 13 bases between. The DNA of the CDR3 is TGTGCCAGCAGGTCCCGGGGGGCGAATTCACCCCTCCACTTT. Residues: CASRSRGANSPLHF.

DNA for the CDR3: TGTGCCAGTATCGCGATCGGGCACCCCCAAAACATTCAGTACTTC. It translates to CASIAIGHPQNIQYF. J is TRBJ2-4 and V is TRBV19; D gene unclear. CDR1 and CDR2 (germline): LNHDA, SQIVND (reference sequence). V dropped 7 bases and J dropped 5 bases, with 18 bases sitting between them. The CDR3 is 15 amino acids. Full variable domain (remainder filled in from reference TRBV19 and TRBJ2-4): DGGITQSPKYLFRKEGQNVTLSCEQNLNHDAMYWYRQDPGQGLRLIYYSQIVNDFQKGDIAEGYSVSREKKESFPLTVTSAQKNPTAFYLCASIAIGHPQNIQYFGAGTRLSVL.